This T cell receptor (beta chain) was retrieved from a study of cytomegalovirus exposure and HLA in healthy donors. Points on this clone: What it binds is not known.

Findings and limits, study-wide: Presence/absence analyses supposed approximately even sequencing depth among donors.

The PCR employed 60 Vbeta primers together with 13 Jbeta primers. Profiling relied on immunoSEQ multiplex PCR, and the TCRdb table lists in-frame clones only, not all of them. The sample lists approximately 170,000 clones, about 88% occurring once. The CDR3 has 16 residues. V lost 2 bases to trimming and J lost 4 bases; unmatched junction nucleotides: 10. CDR1 is LGHNA and CDR2 is YNFKEQ in the germline V gene. The sample consisted of PBMCs. This receptor was taken from a man aged 30 to 45 in good health and CMV-seropositive. V gene TRBV4-2 combines with J gene TRBJ1-2, with TRBD1 identical over 7 bases. CDR3: CASSQSGVGGFYGYTF. The DNA of the CDR3 is TGTGCCAGCAGCCAATCCGGCGTAGGGGGCTTCTATGGCTACACCTTC.